What follows are 10 T cell receptor beta chains derived from one specimen sequenced in a study of regulatory T cells in long-lasting Graves disease. Construction of TCR beta libraries relied on iRepertoire HTBI primers and on Arm-PCR targeting CDR3 regions. One entry per CDR3 protein results from TCRdb running MiXCR on the multiplex PCR reads. The sample lists roughly 360,000 distinct CDR3 sequences, around 11% occurring once. Stated time point: newly diagnosed GD, antithyroid drugs for less than 3 months. From RNA extracted from PBMCs, the TCR library was made. This sample was also put to use in a study of T cells in Graves' hyperthyroidism and ophthalmopathy.

The sample consisted of peripheral blood mononuclear cells (PBMCs), taken at new diagnosis, from a patient treated with antithyroid drugs. The receptors shown here come from a woman between 18 and 29 years old with Graves disease.

The table lists this clonotype with many counts. The chain links TRBV27 to TRBJ2-5; TRBD2 matches 8 bases. The CDR3 is made up of 14 amino acids. V lost 0 bases and J lost 7; bases outside the gene matches: 4. CDR1 and CDR2 from the germline V gene are MNHEY and SMNVEV (reference sequence). For the CDR3, the DNA is TGTGCCAGCAGTTTATCGGGCGCGGGAGGGACCCAGTACTTC. The encoded protein is CASSLSGAGGTQYF.

The sample holds many counts of this clonotype. The chain recombines TRBV12-3 or TRBV12-4 with TRBJ1-5; 8 nucleotides line up with TRBD1. V was clipped by 9 bases and J by 3 bases; unmatched bases: 10. This CDR3 contains 15 residues. This CDR3 is CARLHETGDNQPQHF. CDR3 in DNA: TGTGCCAGGTTACATGAGACAGGGGACAATCAGCCCCAGCATTTT.

This clonotype was detected ten times or more. The chain uses TRBV5-1 and TRBJ2-1; 9 bases are shared with TRBD2. The germline gives CDR1 SGHRS, CDR2 YFSETQ. The CDR3 extends over 16 amino acids. The J segment lost 10 bases and the V segment lost 0 bases, leaving 11 bases of the junction unmatched. CDR3 nucleotide sequence: TGCGCCAGCAGCTTGGCCTGGAGCGGGGGGCCGGGAGAGCAGTTCTTC. It codes for CASSLAWSGGPGEQFF.

The V gene is TRBV6-2 or TRBV6-3, the J gene TRBJ2-1, with D possibly being TRBD2 (5 bases). The germline V gene encodes CDR1 MNHEY and CDR2 SVGEGT. The CDR3 covers 14 residues. V shed 6 bases and J shed 3 bases, with 12 bases lying between them. The CDR3 nucleotides read TGTGCCAGCAGCCCCTCCGAGGGCTACAATGAGCAGTTCTTC. It is translated as CASSPSEGYNEQFF.

The CDR3 spells CASSFGGKKTQYF. The CDR3, as DNA: TGTGCCAGCAGCTTCGGGGGGAAGAAGACCCAGTACTTC. The V call is TRBV7-2, the J call TRBJ2-5; TRBD2 matches at 7 bases. The V segment lost 3 bases and the J segment 6 bases; nucleotides outside the gene matches: 4. The CDR3 covers 13 residues. Germline V gene lookup returns CDR1 SGHTA and CDR2 FQGNSA. Filled out from reference TRBV7-2 and TRBJ2-5, the complete variable domain reads GAGVSQSPSNKVTEKGKDVELRCDPISGHTALYWYRQSLGQGLEFLIYFQGNSAPDKSGLPSDRFSAERTGGSVSTLTIQRTQQEDSAVYLCASSFGGKKTQYFGPGTRLLVL.

Ten or more counts support this clonotype. The chain is built from TRBV6-5 and TRBJ1-1, with D unresolved. From germline, CDR1 is MNHEY and CDR2 SVGAGI. Trimming stripped 1 base from V and 0 bases from J, with 6 bases between. The CDR3 has 14 residues. In DNA, the CDR3 is TGTGCCAGCAGTTACTTCGCCCTGAACACTGAAGCTTTCTTT. It is translated as CASSYFALNTEAFF.

This clonotype was counted at least ten times. The gene calls are TRBV9 and TRBJ2-1; D might be TRBD1 or TRBD2, each matching 5 bases. There are 16 residues in the CDR3. Deletions cut 4 bases from V and 9 bases from J, with 23 bases between. Germline values: CDR1 SGDLS, CDR2 YYNGEE. The CDR3: CASSYSAGTPDLEQFF. In nucleotides, the CDR3 is TGTGCCAGCAGCTATTCTGCCGGGACCCCCGATCTTGAGCAGTTCTTC.

The table lists this clonotype with many counts. This sequence joins TRBV20-1 and TRBJ1-1; D uncertain. Germline V lookup: CDR1 DFQATT, CDR2 SNEGSKA (reference sequence). V gave up 0 bases and J gave up 0 bases, with 8 bases separating them. The CDR3 covers 14 residues. CDR3 coding DNA: TGCAGTGCTAGAGATAACAGATTGAACACTGAAGCTTTCTTT. Protein sequence: CSARDNRLNTEAFF.

J is TRBJ2-1 and V is TRBV24-1; D not certain. CDR3 length: 14 residues. The ends were cut back, 4 bases at V and 12 bases at J, with 18 bases in the middle. The germline CDR1 and CDR2 sequences are KGHDR and SFDVKD. The CDR3 sequence: CATSDTARLPRQFF. The CDR3 bases are TGTGCCACCAGTGACACCGCTCGACTCCCGCGGCAGTTCTTC.

In regard to this clonotype: One end of the junction fails to match germline, which may point to a read error. V gene TRBV6-1 combines with J gene TRBJ2-6; D tentatively fits TRBD1 or TRBD2 (5 bases each). Germline assignment: CDR1 MNHNS and CDR2 SASEGT. The CDR3 has 13 residues. The CDR3 region is CASSPLGANVLTF. DNA of the CDR3: TGTGCCAGCAGCCCCCTCGGGGCGAACGTCCTGACTTTC.